This TCR beta chain is from a study of cytomegalovirus exposure and HLA in healthy donors (dated by TCRdb to about 2017). Looking at the study overall: An earlier analysis of 587 of the donors reported more than 250 Gb of sequence data and around 120 million unique TCR beta sequences from roughly 200 million T cells. Class I and class II HLA loci were covered by the typing at four-digit resolution. About five DR-DQ haplotypes were handled as single units for association and clustering because linkage in the cohort was strong. The number of donors typed differed by locus, with about 629-630 for A, B, C, DRB1 and DQB1, around 500 for DQA1, about 610 for DPA1, and around 460 for DPB1. To study patterns of TCR occurrence, a later analysis re-analyzed previously published TCR beta repertoires from several hundred donors and added high-resolution HLA genotyping. The study combined high-throughput TCR immunosequencing, statistical association of individual TCRs with disease status, and machine learning to predict cytomegalovirus infection status. In the later analysis, no new phenotypic data were used to find candidate immune exposures; instead, reliance was placed on TCR beta sequences and their occurrence across donors. A later genetic analysis used genome-wide SNP genotypes for about three fifths of the 666 donors, treating that subset as a discovery cohort. Among 300 to 450 genotyped donors of the cohort, an average of about 240,000 unique TCR beta nucleotide sequences were sequenced per donor, 15% to 20% of them non-productive. Of the roughly 400 genotyped donors, around 81% fell in the genetic ancestry cluster associated with self-reported Caucasian donors. An early release covering 550 to 650 HLA-typed donors comprised about 320 gigabases of sequencing data and some 79 million unique TCR sequences. The study was designed to test whether signatures of past pathogen exposure could be identified by cataloging public T cell receptors. To decide whether each TCR beta V gene segment behaved as functional or pseudogenic, an earlier analysis of 587 of the donors relied on high-throughput TCR beta sequencing. Donor age, sex, ethnicity and CMV serostatus were compiled alongside the repertoire data. In addition to the first cohort of 666 subjects, a separate validation cohort of approximately 120 different subjects was used. The study profiled the T cell repertoires of about 720 subjects by immunosequencing and related them to cytomegalovirus serostatus. All discovery cohort repertoires had been generated using a single sequencing platform. Summary of the overall study and its limitations: V-gene and J-gene trimming of TCR beta chains was associated with a missense DCLRE1C variant in a later genetic analysis, and the association was replicated in an independent cohort. In a later genetic analysis, fewer N-insertions in productive TCRs were reported among donors in an Asian-associated ancestry cluster than the 666-donor mean. When HLA alleles, especially DR and DQ, strongly co-occurred, TCR associations were difficult to assign to individual alleles. Broadly in line with IMGT annotations, most TCR beta V segments showed up in productive rearrangements about 87% or about 30% of the time in an earlier analysis of several hundred of the donors. Correlated functional status among segregating V segments might reflect linkage disequilibrium, but an unknown experimental factor could not be ruled out. Cytomegalovirus status was reported to be diagnosed by the classifier with high specificity and sensitivity in both the original and validation cohorts. The sequencing pipeline was judged likely to have produced a cluster of highly shared sequence variants as a technical artifact. A further reported finding was that TCR beta sequences accurately predicted the HLA-A and HLA-B alleles for most subjects in the first cohort. Most CMV-associated TCR beta chains appeared to be HLA-restricted in a later analysis, and the HLA associations seemed to be driven largely by CMV exposure. In this cohort, only TCR beta chains were sequenced, and detectable features were limited by the absence of alpha or paired-chain data. Because counts were too low, approximately 15 rarely observed V segments, including chromosome 9 orphons, were excluded from the earlier analysis of around 640 of the donors. The study listed 164 TCR beta chains as associated with cytomegalovirus. HLA typing was unavailable for some donors at each locus, so association tests used only the typed subset. Across donors, most TCR sequences were observed very rarely, whereas some public TCRs were present in many individuals. CMV serostatus was the only immune exposure information available for the cohort. Roughly uniform sequencing depth across donors was assumed in presence/absence analyses, although this assumption may not hold. According to a later analysis, TCR association rates differed among HLA loci, with DRB1 alleles showing the most associated TCRs and HLA-C alleles showing the fewest. Three of the identified cytomegalovirus-associated TCR beta chains were confirmed in vitro to be specific for cytomegalovirus antigens. Several of the top co-occurrence clusters appeared to be linked to parvovirus B19, influenza, CMV and Epstein-Barr virus, according to a later analysis. Specific HLA alleles were associated with 18,000 or so TCR beta sequences at a false discovery rate of 0.05 in a later analysis. Some IMGT-functional V segments, including TRBV6-2 and TRBV6-3, could not be distinguished by the 87-base-pair reads and were therefore excluded. In a later analysis, HLA-associated TCR beta chains were found to be more clonally expanded and to have lower generation probabilities than equally common non-associated chains. It was suggested by the authors that the approach could potentially be generalized to other disease states and immunological phenotypes.

Compared with germline, V lacks 1 base and J lacks 3 bases; bases without a gene match: 2. CDR1 and CDR2 (SGHNT, YENEEA) derive from the germline V gene. Its CDR3 holds 15 amino acids, cysteine through phenylalanine. Only the CDR3 part of the read is kept: 45 bases, read in frame from the first base. The cohort consisted of 650 to 700 healthy bone marrow donors. At the time of sampling, every cohort member was nominally healthy, though immune exposures that went unrecorded were likely present. The donor was CMV seronegative and was included in the group of about 400 seronegative cohort members. A peripheral blood sample was collected from each donor, and TCR beta sequencing was performed on peripheral blood mononuclear cells. The Qiagen DNeasy Blood Extraction Kit was used to extract genomic DNA from the blood cell samples. On this clone: It lacks a known antigen. No qualities accompany the bases; no much larger clone lies one base away.

Receptor libraries were prepared by the immunoSEQ multiplex PCR assay. For the multiplex PCR, a mixture combining 60 forward primers for TCR Vbeta segments and 13 reverse primers for TCR Jbeta segments was used. The CDR3 region of rearranged TCR beta genes was amplified from genomic DNA with a multiplex PCR assay. On the Illumina HiSeq System, the amplified TCR beta libraries were sequenced as 87-base-pair reads. Under the source paper's analysis protocol: A later analysis tallied 70 million to 100 million unique TCR beta chains across the 666 repertoires, and about 12 million of those chains were shared by two or more donors. Raw reads were error-corrected and collapsed into unique sequences by a nearest-neighbor algorithm in which closely related sequences were merged to remove PCR and sequencing errors. To assign V, D and J gene segments, CDR3 sequences were aligned to IMGT reference sequences. For a sequence to be retained, a match of at least six nucleotides to both a V gene segment and a J gene segment was required. Rearrangements were called productive when the CDR3 lacked stop codons and stayed in frame with V and J; all others were non-productive. Following IMGT convention, CDR3 was defined as the stretch from the second conserved V-encoded cysteine to the conserved J-encoded phenylalanine. In an earlier analysis of roughly 610 of the donors, sequences lacking an unambiguous match to a single V gene segment were excluded. An earlier analysis of a few hundred of the donors called V segments functional above 56.7% productive rearrangements and segregating when the between-donor standard deviation exceeded 5%. A statistical classification framework was developed to diagnose cytomegalovirus status using the catalog of TCR beta chain sequences. A later analysis assigned V and J genes by comparing TCR nucleotide sequences with IMGT/GENE-DB human TR gene sequences. In a later analysis, CDR3 sequences and most-parsimonious VDJ recombination scenarios were assigned using the TCRdist pipeline. In a later analysis, every TCR beta chain was defined by the combination of its CDR3 amino acid sequence and its V-gene family, and reads without a unique V-gene family were dropped. In a later analysis, 450 to 600 highly shared, low-generation-probability nucleotide sequences were removed to address suspected cross-contamination and a sequencing artifact. For each public chain, a later analysis derived a clonal expansion index from normalized ranks of inferred template counts within each repertoire. Generation probabilities in a later analysis came from a VDJ recombination model fitted to out-of-frame rearrangements, and those results were checked against IGoR. In a later analysis, hypergeometric tests were used to score TCR-TCR, TCR-HLA and TCR-CMV co-occurrence, with a repertoire-size bias correction applied to TCR pairs. In a later analysis, false discovery rates were estimated by permuting HLA or CMV assignments 20 times. In a later analysis, co-occurring TCRs were grouped using DBSCAN, with TCRdist sequence similarity added in when clustering inside HLA-allele-positive subsets. Repertoires with fewer than 30,000 or more than 120,000 public chains were left out of co-occurrence clustering, as were about 5 repertoires with anomalous nucleotide sharing. Entries here come from immuneACCESS through TCRdb and include only in-frame sequences with V and J called. Some clones fail to appear in such tables; in the studies checked, an unresolved V gene covers under half of the shortfall, and the cause of the remainder is unknown. The DNA was the basis for D and trimming; V, J and clone size are from that table. The sample records some 150,000 clones, around 69% of which are singletons. The leading ten clones occupy 2.8% of the sample.

This receptor was taken from a woman aged 25 to 39 in good health and CMV-seronegative. The chain is assembled from TRBV11-3 and TRBJ1-1, with 10 central nucleotides matching TRBD1. The source material was PBMCs. The nucleotide sequence reads as follows: TGTGCCAGCAGCTTAGGACAGGGGGCACACACTGAAGCTTTCTTT. Protein translation: CASSLGQGAHTEAFF.